What follows is one T cell receptor beta chain and its context. The antigen is not known. This record belongs to a study of metastatic and nonmetastatic thyroid tumors. Whole-study context: Across peripheral blood and tumor or nodule tissue samples taken from malignant and benign thyroid patients, the repertoires were compared with one another. Overall study findings and caveats: The reported finding was significantly higher TCR beta diversity in malignant thyroid tumors relative to benign nodules, in blood and tumor.

Until they underwent thyroid surgery, no patient had received any treatment. Authors' processing steps: In papillary thyroid cancer, a distant-metastasis classifier was built using CDR3 differences across clinicopathological groups. With MiXCR, TCRdb called clones anew from the PCR reads. The V and J calls reflect TCRdb's pipeline rather than the authors' work. Among 43,000 or so clones listed, 16% were seen once. The TCR comes from a female donor with papillary thyroid cancer or a benign thyroid nodule (not recorded which). Some clones in this sample may be carry-over from other donors' samples. Sequences were obtained from blood.

The chain's CDR3 is CASSYSKRTGAGELFF. CDR3 coding DNA: TGTGCCAGCAGTTACTCGAAAAGGACAGGGGCCGGGGAGCTGTTTTTT. This chain joins TRBV6-2 or TRBV6-3 and TRBJ2-2, with TRBD1 identical over 9 bases. The CDR3 loop spans 16 amino acids. CDR1 and CDR2 from the germline V gene are MNHEY and SVGEGT. V was pared by 0 bases and J by 6 bases, with 5 bases of the junction left unmatched.